The clone carrying this TCR beta chain was detected once. Its antigen is not known. V lost 4 bases, J lost 7 bases, and 10 bases stayed unmatched. Germline lookup yields CDR1 SGHRS and CDR2 YFSETQ. This CDR3 region has 16 residues. The protocol was immunoSEQ multiplex PCR, while the TCRdb copy is restricted to in-frame clones and leaves out a portion. Seen here are approximately 100,000 clones, roughly 87% observed once, and the top ten hold about 0.9%. The data were taken from a study of graft-versus-host responses after intestinal transplantation. General observations from the study: The marrow of recipients harbored GvH clones, and ileum or blood showed some of them first.

Specimen: unstimulated CD4+ T cells sorted from spleen or lymph node cells, collected before intestinal transplant. The chain combines TRBV5-1 with TRBJ2-3, with TRBD2 matching 12 bases. The receptor was isolated from a human donor who received an intestinal transplant. The CDR3 DNA reads TGCGCCAGCAGCGCAAAGACTAGCGGGAGTTTTTATACGCAGTATTTT. The encoded protein is CASSAKTSGSFYTQYF.